This TCR beta chain was documented in a study of identical twins. Study-wide results and caveats: Models, which agreed with sharing between unrelated individuals, nonetheless underestimated the out-of-frame TCR alpha sharing seen in monozygotic twins.

To note about this clonotype: Its antigen is still unknown.

From the 5' RACE reads, TCRdb called clonotypes with MiXCR, one entry per CDR3 protein. The repertoire holds some 730,000 distinct CDR3 sequences, with 18% as singletons. Germline V gene sequence: CDR1 SGHAT, CDR2 FQNNGV. Trimming removed 5 bases from V and 6 bases from J; junction bases left unmatched: 13. CDR3 length: 18 residues. This sample also belongs to another study, concerning T cells expressing NK-cell markers. From that report: Six donors carried dominant NKG2C+ clonotypes that made up about 1.0-8% of their CD8+ T cells.

Input material: PBMCs. The clonotype comes from a woman aged 18-30 years in good health. This chain joins TRBV11-2 and TRBJ2-1; 13 nucleotides match TRBD2. CDR3 coding DNA: TGTGCCAGCAGCCCCTTCACTAGCGGGAGGGCCGATTTCAATGAGCAGTTCTTC. It yields the protein CASSPFTSGRADFNEQFF.